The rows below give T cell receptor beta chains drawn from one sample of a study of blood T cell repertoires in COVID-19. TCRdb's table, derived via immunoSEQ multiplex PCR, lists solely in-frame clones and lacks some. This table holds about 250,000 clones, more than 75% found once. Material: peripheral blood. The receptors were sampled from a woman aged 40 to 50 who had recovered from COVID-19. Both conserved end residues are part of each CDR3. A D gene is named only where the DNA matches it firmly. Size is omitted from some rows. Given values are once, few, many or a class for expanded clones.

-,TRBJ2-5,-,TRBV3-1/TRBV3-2,TGTGCCAGCAGCCCACGGGTAGACGTGGGCCAAGAGACCCAGTACTTC,CASSPRVDVGQETQYF
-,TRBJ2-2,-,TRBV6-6,TGTGCCAGCACCAGGGGCCGGGGCACCGGGGAGCTGTTTTTT,CASTRGRGTGELFF
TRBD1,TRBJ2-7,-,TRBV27,TGTGCCAGCAGGACGCGACAGGGGACGTACGAGCAGTACTTC,CASRTRQGTYEQYF
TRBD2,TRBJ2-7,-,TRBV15,TGTGCCACCAGCAGAGGGACTAGTGGAGACGAGCAGTACTTC,CATSRGTSGDEQYF
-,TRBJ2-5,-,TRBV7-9,TGTGCCAGCAGCTTAGGGGAGTACCAAGAGACCCAGTACTTC,CASSLGEYQETQYF
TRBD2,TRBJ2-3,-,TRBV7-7,TGTGCCAGCAGCTTATGGCGGCGGGAGGGCCGGGGAGATACGCAGTATTTT,CASSLWRREGRGDTQYF
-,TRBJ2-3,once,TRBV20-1,TGCAGTGCTAGTTTGAGGGCTGGGGATACGCAGTATTTT,CSASLRAGDTQYF
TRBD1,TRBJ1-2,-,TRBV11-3,TGTGCCAGCAGCGCCCCGGGACAGGGGGTTTATGGCTACACCTTC,CASSAPGQGVYGYTF
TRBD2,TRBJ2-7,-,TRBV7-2,TGTGCCAGCAGCTCACGATCCGGGGGGGCCTACGAGCAGTACTTC,CASSSRSGGAYEQYF
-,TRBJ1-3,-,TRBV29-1,TGCAGCGTTCGACAGGCCGCTGACGTAGGCACCATATATTTT,CSVRQAADVGTIYF
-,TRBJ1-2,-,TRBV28,TGTGCCAGCCAGGTGGGCAGAGCTAACTATGGCTACACCTTC,CASQVGRANYGYTF
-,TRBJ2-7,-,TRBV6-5,TGTGCCACCCGGTCCCGGTCTCCCTACGAGCAGTACTTC,CATRSRSPYEQYF
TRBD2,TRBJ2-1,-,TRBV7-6,TGTGCCAGCAGCCCTTTAGCGGGAGCAGTCCATGAGCAGTTCTTC,CASSPLAGAVHEQFF
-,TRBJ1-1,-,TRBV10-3,TGTGCCATCGGCCGCGGGACTGAAGCTTTCTTT,CAIGRGTEAFF
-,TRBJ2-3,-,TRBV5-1,TGCGCCAGCAGCTGGAGCGGGAGCACAGATACGCAGTATTTT,CASSWSGSTDTQYF
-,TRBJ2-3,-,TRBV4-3,TGCGCCAGCAGCCAAGAGGTTGGTCGGCGGGATACGCAGTATTTT,CASSQEVGRRDTQYF
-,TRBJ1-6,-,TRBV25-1,TGTGCCAGCAGTGGACAGCTTAATTCACCCCTCCACTTT,CASSGQLNSPLHF
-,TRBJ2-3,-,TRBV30,TGTGCCTGGACCCCCGGACTAACTAGCACAGATACGCAGTATTTT,CAWTPGLTSTDTQYF
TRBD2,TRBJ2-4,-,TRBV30,TGTGCCTGGAGTGTTCGCGGGAGACCCAAAAACATTCAGTACTTC,CAWSVRGRPKNIQYF
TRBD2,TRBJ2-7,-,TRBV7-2,TGTGCCAGCAGCTTATGGGCTAGCGGGAGGGCGGGTTACGAGCAGTACTTC,CASSLWASGRAGYEQYF
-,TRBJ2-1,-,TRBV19,TGTGCCAGTAGTCAATATTCTTTAGCGGAGAGCTCCTACAATGAGCAGTTCTTC,CASSQYSLAESSYNEQFF
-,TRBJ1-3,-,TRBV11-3,TGTGCCAGCAGCTTGGAGGCGCGGGACACCATATATTTT,CASSLEARDTIYF